The rows below give T cell receptor beta chains drawn from one sample of a study of blood T cell repertoires in COVID-19. This table comes from immunoSEQ multiplex PCR, and its TCRdb copy is limited to in-frame clones, with some not included. This repertoire shows 50,000 to 65,000 clones, 85% to 95% found once; its top ten account for about 4.6%. The sequencing sample was made of peripheral blood. These receptors were obtained from a man aged 50 to 60 with active COVID-19. The CDR3 runs from the conserved cysteine through the conserved F or W. Each record gives: V gene, J gene, clone size, D gene, CDR3 protein, CDR3 DNA. D genes are given only for firm matches. Where a row states a size, it is once, few, many or the class of an expanded clone; other rows omit it.

TRBV7-2	TRBJ2-2	-	-	CASSLGQNTGELFF	TGTGCCAGCAGCTTAGGTCAGAACACCGGGGAGCTGTTTTTT
TRBV19	TRBJ1-2	few	TRBD1	CASSIRGQGDGYTF	TGTGCCAGTAGTATTCGGGGACAGGGAGATGGCTACACCTTC
TRBV6-2/TRBV6-3	TRBJ1-5	once	-	CASSFMSRGNQPQHF	TGTGCCAGCAGTTTCATGAGCCGGGGCAATCAGCCCCAGCATTTT
TRBV7-2	TRBJ2-1	-	-	CASSHPLLSPQFF	TGTGCCAGCAGCCATCCTCTCCTTAGCCCCCAGTTCTTC
TRBV18	TRBJ1-2	-	-	CASSPSGEGRGYTF	TGTGCCAGCTCACCAAGTGGCGAGGGAAGGGGCTACACCTTC
TRBV19	TRBJ2-2	-	TRBD1	CASSITTGGSTGELFF	TGTGCCAGTAGTATCACGACAGGGGGGTCCACCGGGGAGCTGTTTTTT
TRBV6-6	TRBJ1-1	-	-	CASSSRRDKNTEAFF	TGTGCCAGCAGCTCAAGACGGGACAAGAACACTGAAGCTTTCTTT
TRBV18	TRBJ2-7	-	-	CASSPTSSYEQYF	TGTGCCAGCTCACCGACAAGCTCCTACGAGCAGTACTTC
TRBV7-9	TRBJ1-4	-	TRBD1	CASSRGQGTLFF	TGTGCCAGCAGCCGAGGACAGGGAACACTGTTTTTT
TRBV6-5	TRBJ2-7	-	TRBD2	CASSSTAGGLGEQYF	TGTGCCAGCAGTTCGACAGCGGGAGGGCTCGGCGAGCAGTACTTC
TRBV3-1/TRBV3-2	TRBJ1-2	-	TRBD1	CASSQAHRGPHLYGYTF	TGTGCCAGCAGCCAAGCCCACAGGGGGCCTCATTTATATGGCTACACCTTC
TRBV29-1	TRBJ2-5	few	-	CSVVPSETQYF	TGCAGCGTTGTTCCTTCGGAGACCCAGTACTTC
TRBV27	TRBJ2-3	-	-	CASRLQGVDTQYF	TGTGCCAGCAGACTACAGGGTGTAGATACGCAGTATTTT
TRBV5-4	TRBJ1-6	-	-	CASSLAQGVNSPLHF	TGTGCCAGCAGCTTGGCACAGGGCGTAAATTCACCCCTCCACTTT
TRBV6-2/TRBV6-3	TRBJ2-5	-	-	CASSYLGQIQETQYF	TGTGCCAGCAGTTACCTAGGACAGATCCAAGAGACCCAGTACTTC
TRBV28	TRBJ1-2	-	-	CASSLQGYYGYTF	TGTGCCAGCAGTCTACAGGGCTACTATGGCTACACCTTC
TRBV7-2	TRBJ2-3	-	TRBD2	CASSLWRGSTDTQYF	TGTGCCAGCAGCCTCTGGCGGGGGAGCACAGATACGCAGTATTTT
TRBV24-1	TRBJ2-2	once	-	CATSDPRFSGELFF	TGTGCCACCAGTGACCCCCGGTTTTCCGGGGAGCTGTTTTTT
TRBV7-9	TRBJ2-1	once	-	CASSLEDSRYNEQFF	TGTGCCAGCAGCTTAGAGGACAGTAGGTACAATGAGCAGTTCTTC
TRBV9	TRBJ2-1	-	-	CASSGDKKMYNEQFF	TGTGCCAGCAGCGGGGACAAAAAAATGTACAATGAGCAGTTCTTC
TRBV5-1	TRBJ2-7	-	TRBD2	CASGLGTSGYEQYF	TGCGCCAGCGGCCTAGGGACTAGCGGCTACGAGCAGTACTTC
TRBV4-3	TRBJ2-5	-	TRBD1	CASSQERQGFEETQYF	TGCGCCAGCAGCCAGGAAAGACAGGGGTTTGAGGAGACCCAGTACTTC
TRBV28	TRBJ2-3	-	TRBD2	CASSGSLAGANTQYF	TGTGCCAGCAGTGGTTCTCTAGCGGGAGCTAATACGCAGTATTTT
TRBV9	TRBJ2-1	large	TRBD1	CASNPGQIYNEQFF	TGTGCCAGCAACCCGGGACAGATATACAATGAGCAGTTCTTC
TRBV18	TRBJ2-7	-	TRBD2	CASRRTSGNSYEQYF	TGTGCCAGCCGCCGGACTAGCGGGAACTCCTACGAGCAGTACTTC
TRBV4-2	TRBJ2-5	-	TRBD2	CASSQELADQETQYF	TGTGCCAGCAGCCAAGAACTAGCGGACCAAGAGACCCAGTACTTC
TRBV29-1	TRBJ1-1	-	TRBD1	CSVEAVGQGPEAFF	TGCAGCGTTGAAGCAGTGGGACAGGGGCCTGAAGCTTTCTTT
TRBV5-4	TRBJ2-1	-	TRBD2	CASSYRIAGGNEQFF	TGTGCCAGCAGTTATCGAATAGCGGGAGGGAATGAGCAGTTCTTC
TRBV24-1	TRBJ2-5	few	TRBD2	CATSLGGFQETQYF	TGTGCCACCAGCCTCGGGGGGTTCCAAGAGACCCAGTACTTC
TRBV5-4	TRBJ1-2	-	-	CASSFGQTLDGYTF	TGTGCCAGCAGCTTCGGACAGACCTTGGATGGCTACACCTTC
TRBV2	TRBJ1-5	-	TRBD1	CASKLTGTENQPQHF	TGTGCCAGCAAATTGACCGGGACAGAAAATCAGCCCCAGCATTTT
TRBV4-1	TRBJ2-5	-	-	CASSQPDTNQETQYF	TGCGCCAGCAGCCAACCCGACACAAACCAAGAGACCCAGTACTTC
TRBV3-1/TRBV3-2	TRBJ2-1	-	TRBD2	CASSLAGLPYNEQFF	TGTGCCAGCAGTCTAGCGGGATTGCCCTACAATGAGCAGTTCTTC
TRBV19	TRBJ2-2	-	TRBD2	CASSIRQGGTGELFF	TGTGCCAGTAGTATAAGGCAGGGAGGGACCGGGGAGCTGTTTTTT
TRBV5-1	TRBJ2-1	-	TRBD1	CASSFGQGGNEQFF	TGCGCCAGCAGCTTCGGACAGGGTGGTAATGAGCAGTTCTTC
TRBV4-2	TRBJ2-3	-	TRBD2	CASSQGTSGYTDTQYF	TGTGCCAGCAGCCAGGGGACTAGCGGGTACACAGATACGCAGTATTTT
TRBV7-2	TRBJ1-2	-	TRBD1	CASSLNPGGYGYTF	TGTGCCAGCAGCTTAAACCCAGGGGGATATGGCTACACCTTC
TRBV5-5	TRBJ1-2	-	TRBD1	CASSPGGQGLDFGYTF	TGTGCCAGCAGCCCTGGGGGACAGGGGCTGGATTTCGGCTACACCTTC
TRBV6-1	TRBJ1-5	once	-	CASSDTDSNQPQHF	TGTGCCAGCAGTGACACAGATAGCAATCAGCCCCAGCATTTT
TRBV18	TRBJ1-2	-	-	CASSRSSDSNYGYTF	TGTGCCAGCTCCCGATCTAGTGACAGCAACTATGGCTACACCTTC
TRBV20-1	TRBJ2-7	-	-	CSASLVLAGDEQYF	TGCAGTGCTAGTTTAGTCTTAGCAGGGGACGAGCAGTACTTC
TRBV3-1/TRBV3-2	TRBJ1-2	-	-	CASSPLPSTANYGYTF	TGTGCCAGCAGCCCTCTTCCTTCAACAGCTAACTATGGCTACACCTTC
TRBV28	TRBJ1-1	-	TRBD1	CASSLPGTANTEAFF	TGTGCCAGCAGTTTGCCCGGGACAGCAAACACTGAAGCTTTCTTT
TRBV5-1	TRBJ1-5	-	-	CASSLDNNQPQHF	TGCGCCAGCAGCTTGGACAACAATCAGCCCCAGCATTTT
TRBV10-2	TRBJ1-2	-	TRBD1	CASQQGGYGYTF	TGCGCCAGTCAACAGGGGGGCTATGGCTACACCTTC
TRBV7-8	TRBJ2-3	-	-	CASSMPGLTDTQYF	TGTGCCAGCAGCATGCCGGGACTTACAGATACGCAGTATTTT
TRBV5-6	TRBJ1-2	once	TRBD1	CASSPDRESYGYTF	TGTGCCAGCAGCCCCGACAGGGAGTCCTATGGCTACACCTTC
TRBV4-2	TRBJ2-7	-	TRBD2	CASSQELTLAEYF	TGTGCCAGCAGCCAAGAACTCACCCTAGCGGAGTACTTC
TRBV5-4	TRBJ2-2	-	-	CASSPDRTANMAGELFF	TGTGCCAGCAGCCCGGACCGGACAGCTAACATGGCCGGGGAGCTGTTTTTT
TRBV4-2	TRBJ2-7	-	TRBD2	CASSPPGLAGRGEQYF	TGTGCCAGCAGCCCACCGGGACTAGCGGGCCGGGGGGAGCAGTACTTC
TRBV6-6	TRBJ2-7	-	TRBD2	CASSYSERGPGYEQYF	TGTGCCAGCAGTTACTCAGAGCGGGGCCCGGGCTACGAGCAGTACTTC
TRBV18	TRBJ2-1	-	TRBD1	CASSPPPGGYEQFF	TGTGCCAGCTCACCACCCCCAGGGGGCTATGAGCAGTTCTTC
TRBV29-1	TRBJ2-1	-	-	CSVEADSSYNEQFF	TGCAGCGTTGAGGCGGACAGCTCCTACAATGAGCAGTTCTTC
TRBV7-3	TRBJ2-3	-	TRBD2	CASSFRGSGVRTDTQYF	TGTGCCAGCAGCTTCCGGGGCAGCGGGGTTCGCACAGATACGCAGTATTTT
TRBV5-4	TRBJ2-5	-	TRBD1	CASSLAGQEIETQYF	TGTGCCAGCAGCTTGGCGGGACAGGAAATAGAGACCCAGTACTTC
TRBV7-9	TRBJ1-3	-	TRBD1	CASSFAGTAGNTIYF	TGTGCCAGCAGCTTCGCAGGGACAGCCGGAAACACCATATATTTT
TRBV2	TRBJ1-2	-	TRBD1	CASRNGTDYGYTF	TGTGCCAGCAGGAATGGGACAGATTATGGCTACACCTTC